This T cell receptor beta chain was captured in a study of immune evolution from preneoplasia to lung adenocarcinoma. The overall study: HLA loss of heterozygosity: approximately 7.5% AIS, about 15% MIA, approximately 31% ADC, none AAH.

Libraries were prepared by immunoSEQ multiplex PCR; TCRdb keeps only in-frame clonotypes and omits some of them. Of about 4,000 clones in the sample, 86% were seen once. Per germline, CDR1 SGHRS and CDR2 YFSETQ. V lost 0 bases and J 2 bases, leaving 8 bases between the germline ends. This CDR3 has 14 residues. Findings and caveats of the study: Normal lung had highest clonality; later lesions appeared denser, more diverse.

Nucleic acids came from premalignant or tumor cells enriched by macro-dissection. With respect to this clone: What it recognizes is unknown.

The receptor was isolated from a donor aged 70 or over with lung adenocarcinoma. The sample taken for sequencing was FFPE minimally invasive lung adenocarcinoma tissue. The J gene is TRBJ1-1, the V gene TRBV5-1; D remains ambiguous. CDR3 amino acids: CASSLVMGNTEAFF. CDR3 sequence (DNA): TGCGCCAGCAGCTTGGTTATGGGTAACACTGAAGCTTTCTTT.